This T cell receptor (beta chain) came from a study of CD8 T cells in ankylosing spondylitis. This clonotype was found many times. The antigen is undetermined. This CDR3 region has 15 residues. V was shortened by 4 bases and J by 9 bases, with 16 bases between the two germline ends. Germline V gene sequence: CDR1 MDHEN, CDR2 SYDVKM. It was by quantitative 5'-RACE with molecular barcodes that TCR beta libraries were made. TCRdb re-called the 5' RACE reads through MiXCR, storing one row per CDR3 protein. The table includes approximately 140,000 distinct CDR3 sequences, over 7% detected once. The study, taken as a whole, reports: Significant enrichment of disease-linked clones was reported in matched ankylosing spondylitis synovial fluid. Peripheral blood held disease-linked clones only at relatively low frequency, and these were CD8+. There was a TCR beta motif, made of eight highly homologous variants, that appeared characteristic of ankylosing spondylitis blood.

This chain links TRBV28 with TRBJ1-6; D may be TRBD1 (5 bases). This clonotype originated in a male donor with ankylosing spondylitis or in good health (not recorded which). The sequenced material came from blood, either unsorted or a sorted T cell fraction (not recorded which). The CDR3 coding sequence is TGTGCCAGCAGTTCCTCAGGGAGGTGGCGTTCACCCCTCCACTTT. This codes for CASSSSGRWRSPLHF.